Shown below are 17 T cell receptor beta chains from a single sample sequenced in a study of long-term antiretroviral therapy in people with HIV (dated by TCRdb to between 2020 and 2023). The immunoSEQ hsTCRB v3.0 assay was used at survey level resolution for TRB variable region sequencing. The source is immuneACCESS, and TCRdb retained only in-frame sequences with V and J called. Part of the clones is not carried over; for the studies checked, unresolved V genes explain less than half of this, and the remainder is unexplained. The sample has about 30,000 clones on record, more than 90% of them singletons. The ten largest account for less than 10% of the sample. The material was unsorted PBMCs, obtained 6 to 6.5 years after starting antiretroviral therapy. These receptors came from a man aged 25-45 years with HIV.

Turning to this clone: One junction end does not reproduce the germline sequence, and a read error may be involved. This rearrangement joins TRBV9 to TRBJ1-1; D is possibly TRBD1 (5 bases). This CDR3 has 11 residues. CDR1 is SGDLS, CDR2 YYNGEE, per germline. DNA for the CDR3: TGTGCCAGCGGGTTGGGGACTGAGGCTTTCTTT. Translating gives CASGLGTEAFF. Full variable domain (missing parts from reference TRBV9 and TRBJ1-1): DSGVTQTPKHLITATGQRVTLRCSPRSGDLSVYWYQQSLDQGLQFLIQYYNGEERAKGNILERFSAQQFPDLHSELNLSSLELGDSALYFCASGLGTEAFFGQGTRLTVV.

The J gene is TRBJ2-7, the V gene TRBV7-6; the D gene is possibly TRBD2 (6 bases). This CDR3 is 13 amino acids long. The germline CDR1 and CDR2 sequences are SGHVS and FNYEAQ. V was pared by 5 bases and J by 4 bases, with 12 bases between. CDR3 DNA sequence: TGTGCCAGCAGCCCCCCGGGGACTTACGAGCAGTACTTC. It encodes CASSPPGTYEQYF.

This chain joins TRBV5-6 and TRBJ2-7, with 7 nucleotides matching TRBD2. With V trimmed by 4 bases and J by 2 bases, 15 bases remained unmatched. This CDR3 region has 17 residues. Per the germline V gene, CDR1 is SGHDT and CDR2 is YYEEEE. CDR3 DNA: TGTGCCAGCAGCCCCACGATGGGTAGCGGGCTTACCTACGAGCAGTACTTC. Translated, it gives CASSPTMGSGLTYEQYF.

The chain combines TRBV6-5 with TRBJ2-7; maybe TRBD2 (6 bases). V gave up 4 bases and J gave up 0 bases, with 7 bases separating them. The CDR3 is 13 residues long. CDR1 is MNHEY and CDR2 is SVGAGI in the germline V gene. CDR3 sequence (DNA): TGTGCCAGCAGTTGGGGGGACTCCTACGAGCAGTACTTC. This gives the protein CASSWGDSYEQYF.

The rearrangement uses TRBV7-6 and TRBJ2-7, with 10 bases that match TRBD1. The J segment lost 6 bases and the V segment lost 3 bases, leaving 8 bases of the junction unmatched. The CDR3 is made up of 15 amino acids. Germline V gene sequence: CDR1 SGHVS, CDR2 FNYEAQ. CDR3 bases: TGTGCCAGCAGCTTTTCCGGGACAGGGGACGGCGAGCAGTACTTC. This gives the protein CASSFSGTGDGEQYF.

This clone has a single count. The rearrangement uses TRBV7-9 and TRBJ1-4, with D perhaps matching TRBD1 (5 bases). Trimming cost V 4 bases and J 7 bases, with 13 bases left between them. The CDR3 is 14 residues long. Germline-derived CDR1 and CDR2 are SEHNR and FQNEAQ (reference sequence). The CDR3 loop is CASSYGGVAEKLFF. The CDR3 nucleotides are TGTGCCAGCAGCTACGGGGGGGTGGCTGAAAAACTGTTTTTT.

The rearrangement uses TRBV4-2 and TRBJ1-2, with 7 positions matching TRBD1. CDR3 length equals 13 residues. Germline CDR1 reads LGHNA; CDR2 reads YNFKEQ. Losses at the gene ends were 1 base for V and 10 bases for J; bases not matched to a gene: 6. The CDR3 loop is CASSQATGSAYTF. In nucleotides, the CDR3 is TGTGCCAGCAGCCAAGCGACAGGGAGTGCCTACACCTTC.

The chain recombines TRBV30 with TRBJ1-4, with 10 bases fitting TRBD1. Germline assignment: CDR1 GTSNPN and CDR2 SVGIG (reference sequence). After removal of 4 bases from V and 5 bases from J, the junction contained 4 bases not matched to a gene. The CDR3 is 14 residues long. The CDR3 DNA reads TGTGCCTGGACCCGGACAGGGGGAAATGAAAAACTGTTTTTT. Translated, it gives CAWTRTGGNEKLFF.

V usage is TRBV5-1 and J usage is TRBJ1-3; no firm D call. Germline values: CDR1 SGHRS, CDR2 YFSETQ. The CDR3 is 15 amino acids. Between the trimmed V and J ends, which lost 0 bases and 2 bases, there was a span of 9 bases. As DNA, the CDR3 is TGCGCCAGCAGCTTGGATCTTGGGGCTGGAAACACCATATATTTT. Protein sequence: CASSLDLGAGNTIYF.

This clone was picked up one time. This chain joins TRBV9 and TRBJ2-5; 7 nucleotides match TRBD2. This CDR3 has 13 residues. Germline V gives CDR1 SGDLS, CDR2 YYNGEE. The junction had 7 bases not matched to a gene; V was cut back by 7 bases and J by 4 bases. The CDR3 loop is CASGGGGRETQYF. CDR3 nucleotide sequence: TGTGCCAGCGGGGGGGGAGGTAGAGAGACCCAGTACTTC.

The chain combines TRBV6-5 with TRBJ2-7; D is possibly TRBD1 (5 bases). The V gene lost 2 bases and the J gene lost 2 bases, with 7 bases spanning the gap. The CDR3 has 13 residues. CDR1 MNHEY and CDR2 SVGAGI come from the germline V gene. The CDR3: CASSYDSTYEQYF. The CDR3 DNA reads as TGTGCCAGCAGTTACGACAGCACCTACGAGCAGTACTTC.

This clone showed up just once. The chain couples TRBV9 to TRBJ1-1, with D uncertain. The ends were cut back, 0 bases at V and 0 bases at J, with 9 bases in the middle. The germline CDR1 and CDR2 sequences are SGDLS and YYNGEE. This CDR3 is 15 amino acids long. CDR3 DNA: TGTGCCAGCAGCGTAGGTGGGCAGTTGAACACTGAAGCTTTCTTT. Its protein is CASSVGGQLNTEAFF.

Written as DNA, the CDR3 is TGTGCCAGCAGCTCAGGACCGGGACAGTCATTCTGGAGCAATCAGCCCCAGCATTTT. Amino acid sequence: CASSSGPGQSFWSNQPQHF. The chain joins TRBV7-9 to TRBJ1-5; TRBD1 matches at 7 bases. Germline trimming cut 4 bases from V and 1 base from J; bases unmatched to any gene: 16. From germline, CDR1 is SEHNR and CDR2 FQNEAQ (reference sequence). The CDR3 totals 19 residues.

The count of this clone is one. V usage is TRBV30 and J usage is TRBJ2-1; 7 bases agree with TRBD2. This CDR3 is 15 amino acids long. J lost 5 bases, V lost 2 bases, and 9 bases had no gene match. CDR1 GTSNPN and CDR2 SVGIG come from the germline V gene (reference sequence). CDR3 sequence: CAWSLWRLANNEQFF. DNA for the CDR3: TGTGCCTGGAGTCTTTGGAGACTAGCTAACAATGAGCAGTTCTTC.

This chain uses TRBV6-4 with TRBJ2-2; TRBD1 matches at 11 bases. The CDR3 has 15 residues. Per the germline V gene, CDR1 is MRHNA and CDR2 is SNTAGT. V lost 5 bases to trimming and J lost 5 bases; unmatched junction nucleotides: 4. The CDR3 region has the DNA TGTGCCAGCAGTCCCGGGACAGGGGGAACCGGGGAGCTGTTTTTT. Its protein product is CASSPGTGGTGELFF.

This chain connects TRBV18 to TRBJ2-2; D call uncertain. Germline V gene lookup returns CDR1 KGHSH and CDR2 LQKENI. Deletions cut 6 bases from V and 0 bases from J, with 11 bases between. The CDR3 loop spans 15 amino acids. CDR3 bases: TGTGCCAGCTCGCCCCCAAATGCGAACACCGGGGAGCTGTTTTTT. Its protein is CASSPPNANTGELFF.

V is TRBV19 and J is TRBJ2-5, with 13 bases fitting TRBD2. The germline CDR1 and CDR2 sequences are LNHDA and SQIVND (reference sequence). This CDR3 comprises 15 residues. The ends lost 5 bases at V and 4 bases at J; junction bases unmatched: 4. The CDR3, as DNA: TGTGCCAGTAGTGAACGGACTAGCGGGAGAGAGACCCAGTACTTC. This codes for CASSERTSGRETQYF.